The present T cell receptor (beta chain) was sequenced within a study of blood T cell repertoires in COVID-19. Study-wide background: The samples span acute and convalescent COVID-19 from the United States, Italy and Spain.

Between the trimmed V and J ends, which lost 6 bases and 1 base, there was a span of 21 bases. Germline V gives CDR1 WNHNN, CDR2 SYGVQD (reference sequence). The CDR3 extends over 17 amino acids. Original data processing: Amplification with reference gene primers provided the estimates of nucleated cell counts. TCRdb's table, derived via immunoSEQ multiplex PCR, lists solely in-frame clones and lacks some. V, J and clone size are those of that table, while D and trimming were read from the DNA. The data contain 450,000 or so clones, about 87% of them singletons. The source material was peripheral blood. V and J are TRBV10-1 and TRBJ2-5; TRBD1 is a possible D gene (5 bases). The sequence was obtained from a man younger than 30 with COVID-19, enrolled during active disease. In nucleotides, the CDR3 is TGCGCCAGCAGAAGCCTGAACCGCGGACACTGCCAAGAGACCCAGTACTTC. It encodes CASRSLNRGHCQETQYF.